This is a list of T cell receptor beta chains from one sample in a study of vaccination and CD4 T cells after COVID-19. TCRdb re-called the PCR reads with MiXCR, one entry per CDR3 protein. The sample has 7,500 to 9,500 distinct CDR3 sequences, 35% to 50% seen once; the top ten hold about a tenth. Antigens of these TCRs are unknown. The specimen was CD4+ T cells from blood, cultured in vitro. Receptor source: a human donor in good health. Both conserved end residues are part of each CDR3. The D gene is left open where the match is weak. Only part of the rows carry a size: once, few, many, or a class if the clone is expanded.

D gene,clone size,J gene,V gene,CDR3 protein,CDR3 DNA
-,-,TRBJ1-1,TRBV7-9,CASSLSGNTEAFF,TGTGCCAGCAGCTTAAGCGGGAACACTGAAGCTTTCTTT
-,-,TRBJ1-2,TRBV28,CASSPSGLNYGYTF,TGTGCCAGCAGTCCCTCGGGCCTTAACTATGGCTACACCTTC
-,-,TRBJ1-6,TRBV10-3,CAISDEAYNSPLHF,TGTGCCATCAGTGACGAGGCTTATAATTCACCCCTCCACTTT
-,-,TRBJ2-5,TRBV12-3/TRBV12-4,CASSSQGIQETQYF,TGTGCCAGCAGTTCCCAGGGCATCCAAGAGACCCAGTACTTC
-,-,TRBJ1-1,TRBV7-9,CASSRLWVSVPEAFF,TGTGCCAGCAGCCGGCTGTGGGTCAGTGTCCCTGAAGCTTTCTTT
-,-,TRBJ1-2,TRBV28,CASRMAGDLGANTF,TGTGCCAGCAGGATGGCAGGGGATCTTGGGGCTAACACCTTC
-,-,TRBJ1-3,TRBV2,CASSITLSGNTIYF,TGTGCCAGCAGTATCACCCTCTCTGGAAACACCATATATTTT
-,-,TRBJ1-1,TRBV27,CASSLGDGVKAFF,TGTGCCAGCAGTTTAGGGGACGGAGTGAAAGCTTTCTTT
-,-,TRBJ1-6,TRBV12-3/TRBV12-4,CASRPSGHYNSPLHF,TGTGCCAGCAGACCCTCGGGACACTATAATTCACCCCTCCACTTT
TRBD2,-,TRBJ2-4,TRBV19,CASSIQLAGTGNIQYF,TGTGCCAGTAGTATCCAACTAGCGGGGACCGGAAACATTCAGTACTTC
TRBD2,few,TRBJ2-4,TRBV20-1,CSAKTGRDIQYF,TGCAGTGCAAAGACCGGGAGGGACATTCAGTACTTC
TRBD1,-,TRBJ2-5,TRBV11-2,CASSLGQDGRETQYF,TGTGCCAGCAGCTTGGGACAGGACGGTCGGGAGACCCAGTACTTC
TRBD2,-,TRBJ2-3,TRBV4-3,CASSQDAAVTRGGDTQYF,TGCGCCAGCAGCCAAGATGCCGCTGTAACGCGGGGGGGAGATACGCAGTATTTT
-,-,TRBJ1-2,TRBV25-1,CASSEGEWYGYTF,TGTGCCAGCAGTGAGGGGGAGTGGTATGGCTACACCTTC
TRBD1,-,TRBJ1-6,TRBV5-1,CASGLGQGKGSPLHF,TGCGCCAGCGGGTTGGGACAGGGAAAAGGTTCACCCCTCCACTTT
TRBD2,few,TRBJ2-1,TRBV19,CASSSASGRRDEQFF,TGTGCCAGTAGTTCTGCTAGCGGGAGGAGAGATGAGCAGTTCTTC
-,-,TRBJ1-1,TRBV30,CAWSVKNTEAFF,TGTGCCTGGAGTGTAAAGAACACTGAAGCTTTCTTT
-,few,TRBJ1-2,TRBV10-2,CASSTLGIYDGYTF,TGCGCCAGCAGTACCCTAGGAATATATGATGGCTACACCTTC
TRBD1,-,TRBJ1-2,TRBV4-1,CASSQEQGSIYGYTF,TGCGCCAGCAGCCAAGAACAGGGGTCCATCTATGGCTACACCTTC
-,-,TRBJ2-1,TRBV18,CASSPLQGGQFF,TGTGCCAGCTCACCACTTCAGGGCGGACAGTTCTTC